This T cell receptor beta chain derives from a study of blood T cell repertoires in COVID-19. Study in general: The United States, Italy and Spain provided the acute and convalescent COVID-19 samples.

Original handling: By means of reference gene primer amplification, nucleated cell counts were estimated. Some clones are missing from TCRdb's copy, which holds only in-frame ones; the method was immunoSEQ multiplex PCR. The DNA gave D and trimming, while V, J and clone size come from that table. In the table there are roughly 100,000 clones, 75% to 90% of which are singletons. This clone was picked up one time. There are 14 residues in the CDR3. Looked up from germline, CDR1 is SGHRS and CDR2 is YFSETQ. Deletions cut 5 bases from V and 0 bases from J, with 9 bases between. The V and J genes are TRBV5-1 and TRBJ1-3; D is possibly TRBD1 (5 bases). The material sequenced was peripheral blood. The receptor comes from a human donor in a cohort sampled during active COVID-19. In nucleotides, the CDR3 is TGCGCCAGCAGTATCGACAGCTCTGGAAACACCATATATTTT. Translation: CASSIDSSGNTIYF.